One and the same sample provided the 25 T cell receptor beta chains below, sequenced in a study of shared clonotypes between healthy human individuals. The repertoire was sequenced with immunoSEQ multiplex PCR; TCRdb's copy has only in-frame clones and lacks some. The table has about a million clones, approximately 80% seen once. The sequencing sample was made of memory CD4+ T cells from PBMCs. Subset here: CD45RA-negative fraction. The receptors shown here come from a man younger than 30 in good health. Some clones in this sample may be carry-over from other donors' samples.

This chain joins TRBV5-6 and TRBJ1-1; perhaps TRBD1 as D (6 bases). The CDR3 is 14 residues long. V was clipped by 1 base and J by 4 bases, with 11 bases between them. Germline CDR1 and CDR2: SGHDT and YYEEEE. The CDR3 DNA reads TGTGCCAGCAGCTTGAGGACAGCCCTCACTGAAGCTTTCTTT. Translation gives CASSLRTALTEAFF.

The chain has TRBV5-1 and TRBJ2-6; tentatively, D is TRBD1 (6 bases). V lost 4 bases, J lost 1 base, and 12 bases lay in between. CDR1 SGHRS and CDR2 YFSETQ come from the germline V gene. The CDR3 has 16 amino acids. DNA of the CDR3: TGCGCCAGCAGCCTGTTAGGGGGTTCTGGGGCCAACGTCCTGACTTTC. The encoded protein is CASSLLGGSGANVLTF.

The CDR3 nucleotides are TGTGCCAGTGGACAGGGCTTGGGCAATCAGCCCCAGCATTTT. It is translated as CASGQGLGNQPQHF. The chain employs TRBV7-2 and TRBJ1-5; 8 nucleotides agree with TRBD1. CDR3 length: 14 residues. With 9 bases clipped from V and 2 bases from J, the junction kept 6 bases outside the gene matches. The germline CDR1 and CDR2 sequences are SGHTA and FQGNSA.

This clone was found once. The gene calls are TRBV7-9 and TRBJ2-1; D is unresolved. Germline loops: CDR1 SEHNR, CDR2 FQNEAQ (reference sequence). The V gene lost 7 bases and the J gene lost 8 bases, with 9 bases spanning the gap. The CDR3 has 11 amino acids. As DNA, the CDR3 is TGTGCCAGCACCCTTTTGGATGAGCAGTTCTTC. It translates to CASTLLDEQFF.

Points on this clone: Given a far larger clone just one base away, this is likely a sequencing read error. CDR3 residues: CASSLAIEAQYF. Here the CDR3 DNA reads TGTGCCAGCAGCTTAGCGATCGAGGCCCAGTACTTC. The chain combines TRBV7-9 with TRBJ2-5; D gene uncertain. This CDR3 contains 12 residues. Germline V gene sequence: CDR1 SEHNR, CDR2 FQNEAQ (reference sequence). V shed 0 bases and J shed 9 bases, with 8 bases lying between them.

The chain carries TRBV30 and TRBJ2-5; D is unresolved. V gave up 2 bases and J gave up 6 bases, with 4 bases separating them. Looked up from germline, CDR1 is GTSNPN and CDR2 is SVGIG (reference sequence). The CDR3 contains 10 residues. CDR3 loop: CAWSRKTQYF. DNA for the CDR3: TGTGCCTGGAGTAGAAAGACCCAGTACTTC.

The gene calls are TRBV19 and TRBJ2-6; unclear D gene. Germline V lookup: CDR1 LNHDA, CDR2 SQIVND (reference sequence). Trimming left V 2 bases short and J 4 bases short, with 15 bases between. The CDR3 runs to 17 residues. CDR3 coding DNA: TGTGCCAGTAGTATATTTCACAGCTCCTCGGGGGCCAACGTCCTGACTTTC. Protein sequence: CASSIFHSSSGANVLTF.

The CDR3 loop is CAWSRGQGGGEQYF. The CDR3 nucleotides are TGTGCCTGGAGTAGGGGACAGGGAGGAGGCGAGCAGTACTTC. V usage is TRBV30 and J usage is TRBJ2-7; 9 bases agree with TRBD1. Trimming cost V 2 bases and J 6 bases; bases outside gene matches: 8. The germline CDR1 and CDR2 sequences are GTSNPN and SVGIG (reference sequence). CDR3 size: 14 residues.

The chain joins TRBV27 to TRBJ1-2, with 7 nucleotides matching TRBD1. CDR3 length: 16 amino acids. Germline CDR1 MNHEY, CDR2 SMNVEV (reference sequence). With V trimmed by 2 bases and J by 2 bases, 8 bases remained unmatched. CDR3 nucleotides: TGTGCCAGCAGTTTAAGGAGGGACAGCTTAAACTATGGCTACACCTTC. Translation: CASSLRRDSLNYGYTF.

V gene TRBV4-3 combines with J gene TRBJ2-1; D is unresolved. V was shortened by 10 bases and J by 8 bases, with 12 bases between the two germline ends. The CDR3 runs 11 residues. CDR1 LGHNA and CDR2 YSLEER come from the germline V gene. Here the CDR3 reads CAKVRSHEQFF. In DNA, the CDR3 is TGCGCCAAAGTGAGGTCCCATGAGCAGTTCTTC.

As for this clone: An end of the junction differs from the germline gene, which may be a read error. The chain joins TRBV11-3 to TRBJ1-2, with 9 bases fitting TRBD1. The CDR3 covers 13 residues. Germline-derived CDR1 and CDR2 are SGHNT and YENEEA. The CDR3 sequence is CASSSDRGSGLLF. Written as DNA, the CDR3 is TGTGCCAGCAGCTCCGACAGGGGGTCGGGCCTCCTTTTC.

The chain couples TRBV29-1 to TRBJ2-5, with a possible D match to TRBD2 (6 bases). Germline assignment: CDR1 SQVTM and CDR2 ANQGSEA. The CDR3 totals 14 residues. Trimming removed 1 base from V and 7 bases from J, with 16 bases in between. In DNA form, the CDR3 reads TGCAGCGTTGAAGTTCCACCGGGGGTGGGGACCCAGTACTTC. As protein: CSVEVPPGVGTQYF.

The genes are TRBV28 and TRBJ1-5; TRBD1 aligns across 9 bases. The CDR3 sequence is 18 residues long. The germline gives CDR1 MDHEN, CDR2 SYDVKM. V dropped 5 bases and J dropped 5; count of bases not matched to a gene: 16. CDR3 protein: CASSANPHGTGYDQPQHF. DNA for the CDR3: TGTGCCAGCAGTGCCAACCCCCACGGGACAGGGTATGATCAGCCCCAGCATTTT. Drawing the rest from reference TRBV28 and TRBJ1-5, the complete variable domain is DVKVTQSSRYLVKRTGEKVFLECVQDMDHENMFWYRQDPGLGLRLIYFSYDVKMKEKGDIPEGYSVSREKKERFSLILESASTNQTSMYLCASSANPHGTGYDQPQHFGDGTRLSIL.

The chain employs TRBV5-1 and TRBJ1-1; TRBD1 is a possible D gene (5 bases). The CDR3 has 15 residues. Trimming stripped 1 base from V and 0 bases from J, with 10 bases between. Germline CDR1 SGHRS, CDR2 YFSETQ. The CDR3 DNA is TGCGCCAGCAGCTTGAACAGACAGTTGAACACTGAAGCTTTCTTT. Protein product: CASSLNRQLNTEAFF.

The J gene is TRBJ2-5, the V gene TRBV18; 9 bases agree with TRBD1. Germline trimming cut 8 bases from V and 2 bases from J; bases unmatched to any gene: 3. CDR1 is KGHSH and CDR2 is LQKENI in the germline V gene. The CDR3 covers 13 residues. The DNA for the CDR3 is TGTGCCAGCGGACAGGGGCGGCAAGAGACCCAGTACTTC. Protein product: CASGQGRQETQYF.

This clone appeared a few times. The CDR3 DNA reads TGTGCCAGCAGCGTAGGGGCAGGGGGAAGGGGAGGCACTGAAGCTTTCTTT. This translates into CASSVGAGGRGGTEAFF. The chain employs TRBV9 and TRBJ1-1; TRBD1 aligns across 7 bases. This CDR3 contains 17 residues. The ends lost 0 bases at V and 4 bases at J; junction bases unmatched: 12. The germline V gene has CDR1 SGDLS and CDR2 YYNGEE. The variable domain in full, with the rest retrieved from reference TRBV9 and TRBJ1-1, is DSGVTQTPKHLITATGQRVTLRCSPRSGDLSVYWYQQSLDQGLQFLIQYYNGEERAKGNILERFSAQQFPDLHSELNLSSLELGDSALYFCASSVGAGGRGGTEAFFGQGTRLTVV.

The rearrangement links TRBV27 to TRBJ2-1, with D possibly called TRBD1 or TRBD2 (5 bases each). The CDR3 spans 15 residues. With 5 bases removed from V and 0 bases from J, the gap between germline ends came to 11 bases. Per germline, CDR1 MNHEY and CDR2 SMNVEV (reference sequence). The CDR3 bases are TGTGCCAGCAGTCCCCGGGGACGCTCCTACAATGAGCAGTTCTTC. Translation gives CASSPRGRSYNEQFF.

The chain recombines TRBV10-2 with TRBJ2-6; 10 bases match TRBD1. V lost 6 bases, J lost 0 bases, and 8 bases stayed unmatched. The CDR3 is 18 residues long. Germline V gene sequence: CDR1 WSHSY, CDR2 SAAADI. CDR3 sequence: CASRGLGTGDSGANVLTF. The DNA of the CDR3 is TGCGCCAGCAGGGGCCTCGGGACAGGGGACTCTGGGGCCAACGTCCTGACTTTC.

To note about this clone: The sample contains more than one DNA sequence encoding this CDR3. This chain uses TRBV5-4 with TRBJ2-5; 9 positions agree with TRBD1. Germline values: CDR1 SGHNT, CDR2 YYREEE (reference sequence). The V segment lost 4 bases and the J segment 4 bases; nucleotides outside the gene matches: 2. The CDR3 has 13 amino acids. The CDR3 coding sequence is TGTGCCAGCAGCCGACAGGGGGGAGAGACCCAGTACTTC. As protein: CASSRQGGETQYF. Based on the CDR3 plus reference TRBV5-4 and TRBJ2-5, the full variable domain is ETGVTQSPTHLIKTRGQQVTLRCSSQSGHNTVSWYQQALGQGPQFIFQYYREEENGRGNFPPRFSGLQFPNYSSELNVNALELDDSALYLCASSRQGGETQYFGPGTRLLVL.

The chain employs TRBV29-1 and TRBJ1-2, with no clear D. CDR1 SQVTM and CDR2 ANQGSEA come from the germline V gene. V lost 6 bases and J 6 bases, leaving 11 bases between the germline ends. There are 11 residues in the CDR3. CDR3 bases: TGCAGCGTCCTAGGGAAGGATGGCTACACCTTC. As protein: CSVLGKDGYTF.

The chain combines TRBV27 with TRBJ2-2; 8 bases line up with TRBD2. Germline V lookup: CDR1 MNHEY, CDR2 SMNVEV (reference sequence). CDR3 length: 16 residues. The V gene end was trimmed by 6 bases and the J gene end by 8 bases; junction bases not matched to a gene: 14. The CDR3 protein is CASRPYFDSGMGELFF. CDR3 nucleotide sequence: TGTGCCAGCAGGCCCTATTTTGATAGCGGGATGGGGGAGCTGTTTTTT.

The CDR3 region has the DNA TGTGCCAGCAGCTTAGGTGGGACAGCGAACACCGGGGAGCTGTTTTTT. Protein product: CASSLGGTANTGELFF. This sequence joins TRBV11-3 and TRBJ2-2, with 7 bases that match TRBD1. V lost 1 base to trimming and J lost 0 bases; unmatched junction nucleotides: 2. CDR1 and CDR2 (germline): SGHNT, YENEEA. The CDR3 spans 16 residues.

The chain carries TRBV14 and TRBJ1-5; D uncertain. The germline gives CDR1 SGHDN, CDR2 FVKESK. The CDR3 length is 13 residues. V dropped 3 bases and J dropped 6 bases, with 9 bases sitting between them. In nucleotides, the CDR3 is TGTGCCAGCAGCCAGGGGTTGGGTCAGCCCCAGCATTTT. Translation gives CASSQGLGQPQHF.

This chain links TRBV9 with TRBJ2-1, with unresolved D. In germline, CDR1 is SGDLS, CDR2 YYNGEE. Deletions cut 3 bases from V and 0 bases from J, with 10 bases between. This CDR3 has 15 residues. The CDR3 region has the DNA TGTGCCAGCAGCGAGGAGCGCAGCTCCTACAATGAGCAGTTCTTC. This sequence encodes CASSEERSSYNEQFF.

For this clone: The DNA is left out, because the CDR3 cannot be placed on it with certainty; the CDR3 is given as TCRdb lists it. V and J are TRBV5-1 and TRBJ1-1; no check of the table's D call, TRBD1, against the DNA was made. Germline CDR1 and CDR2: SGHRS and YFSETQ. The CDR3 contains 13 residues when both ends are counted. CDR3 in amino acids: CASSLVVGQGSFF.